The present T cell receptor beta chain was sequenced within a study of cytomegalovirus exposure and HLA in healthy donors (dated by TCRdb to 2016 to 2017). For the wider study: In an earlier analysis of some 610 of the donors, about 270 Gb of sequence data and some 120 million unique TCR beta sequences from 180 million or so T cells were reported. To decide whether each TCR beta V gene segment behaved as functional or pseudogenic, an earlier analysis of over 500 of the donors relied on high-throughput TCR beta sequencing. Four to six DR-DQ haplotypes were handled as single units for association and clustering, since linkage in the cohort was strong. Along with the roughly 700-subject first cohort, a separate validation cohort of around 110 different subjects was used. About 300 gigabases of sequencing data and approximately 92 million unique TCR sequences made up an early release that covered fewer than 650 HLA-typed donors. The number of donors typed differed by locus, with roughly 620-630 for A, B, C, DRB1 and DQB1, approximately 500 for DQA1, 600 to 610 for DPA1, and approximately 470 for DPB1. The study was designed to test whether signatures of past pathogen exposure could be identified by cataloging public T cell receptors. HLA typing covered class I and class II loci at four-digit resolution. Donor age, sex, ethnicity and CMV serostatus were collected together with the repertoire data. Of the approximately 370 genotyped donors, 81% were placed in the genetic ancestry cluster associated with self-reported Caucasian donors. In a later analysis, previously published TCR beta repertoires from roughly 710 donors were re-analyzed and high-resolution HLA genotyping was added so that TCR occurrence patterns could be studied. Every repertoire in the discovery cohort had been generated on one and the same sequencing platform. The T cell repertoires of 550 to 850 subjects were profiled by immunosequencing and related to cytomegalovirus serostatus. In a later genetic analysis, genome-wide SNP genotypes for about 60% of the 666 donors were used, and that subset was treated as a discovery cohort. To predict cytomegalovirus infection status, the study combined high-throughput TCR immunosequencing, statistical association of individual TCRs with disease status, and machine learning. In the later analysis, no new phenotypic data were used to find candidate immune exposures; instead, reliance was placed on TCR beta sequences and their occurrence across donors. On average, roughly 240,000 unique TCR beta nucleotide sequences were sequenced per donor among 398 genotyped donors of the cohort, with roughly 20% of those sequences being non-productive.

The cohort consisted of 650 to 700 healthy bone marrow donors. At the time of sampling, every cohort member was nominally healthy, though immune exposures that went unrecorded were likely present. The donor was CMV seronegative and was included in the group of a few hundred seronegative cohort members. A peripheral blood sample was provided by each donor, and peripheral blood mononuclear cells were used for TCR beta sequencing. Genomic DNA extraction from the blood cell samples was performed with the Qiagen DNeasy Blood Extraction Kit. Per the germline V gene, SGHRS is the CDR1 and YFSETQ is the CDR2. V is cut back by 0 bases and J by 4 bases, with 0 bases in the junction unmatched. CDR3 length: 14 amino acids, cysteine to phenylalanine. The DNA shown is the 42-base CDR3, in frame from base 1. Beyond this particular receptor, the publication reports: The study gave a list of about 150 TCR beta chains associated with cytomegalovirus. When HLA alleles, especially DR and DQ, strongly co-occurred, TCR associations were difficult to assign to individual alleles. Linkage disequilibrium might explain the correlated functional status among segregating V segments, but an unknown experimental factor could not be excluded. Most TCR sequences were seen in very few donors, while some public TCRs were found in many individuals. Broadly in line with IMGT annotations, most TCR beta V segments showed up in productive rearrangements about 87% or about 30% of the time in an earlier analysis of several hundred of the donors. The cohort was sequenced for TCR beta chains only, and without alpha or paired-chain data the features that could be detected were limited. Because HLA typing was missing for some donors at each locus, association tests included only the typed subset. The earlier analysis of about 600 of the donors excluded roughly 17 rarely observed V segments, including chromosome 9 orphons, because counts were too low. According to a later genetic analysis, donors in an Asian-associated ancestry cluster had fewer N-insertions in productive TCRs than the roughly 660-donor mean. The authors suggested that the approach could potentially be extended to other disease states and immunological phenotypes. According to a later analysis, TCR association rates differed among HLA loci, with DRB1 alleles showing the most associated TCRs and HLA-C alleles showing the fewest. A further reported finding was that TCR beta sequences accurately predicted the HLA-A and HLA-B alleles for most subjects in the first cohort. In a later analysis, most CMV-associated TCR beta chains were found to appear HLA-restricted, with HLA associations seemingly driven largely by CMV exposure. According to a later analysis, parvovirus B19, influenza, CMV and Epstein-Barr virus appeared linked to several top co-occurrence clusters. Some IMGT-functional V segments, including TRBV6-2 and TRBV6-3, could not be distinguished by the 87-base-pair reads and were therefore excluded. An association between a missense DCLRE1C variant and V-gene and J-gene trimming of TCR beta chains was found in a later genetic analysis and replicated in an independent cohort. At a false discovery rate of 0.05, a later analysis linked about 16,000 TCR beta sequences to specific HLA alleles. Presence/absence analyses assumed roughly uniform sequencing depth across donors, an assumption that may not hold. The classifier was reported to diagnose cytomegalovirus status with high specificity and sensitivity in both the original and validation cohorts. In a later analysis, HLA-associated TCR beta chains were found to be more clonally expanded and to have lower generation probabilities than equally common non-associated chains. For the cohort, immune exposure information was limited to CMV serostatus. A cluster of highly shared sequence variants was judged likely to represent a technical artifact of the sequencing pipeline. In vitro tests confirmed that a few of the cytomegalovirus-associated TCR beta chains recognize cytomegalovirus antigens.

For this clone: Its specific antigen is unknown. No clone much larger than this one lies a single base away; base qualities are absent. Other DNA sequences in this sample translate to the same CDR3.

The library was obtained by the immunoSEQ multiplex PCR assay. A mixture of 60 forward primers for TCR Vbeta segments and 13 reverse primers for TCR Jbeta segments was used in the multiplex PCR. Amplification of the CDR3 region of rearranged TCR beta genes was performed with a multiplex PCR assay on genomic DNA. Amplified TCR beta libraries were sequenced as 87-base-pair reads on the Illumina HiSeq System. As for how the authors treated the data: A later analysis tallied 80 million to 95 million unique TCR beta chains across the 666 repertoires, and approximately 9.9 million of those chains were shared by two or more donors. To remove PCR and sequencing errors, raw reads were error-corrected and collapsed into unique sequences using a nearest-neighbor algorithm that merged closely related sequences. Alignment of CDR3 sequences to IMGT reference sequences was used to assign V, D and J gene segments. For a sequence to be retained, at least a six-nucleotide match to both a V gene segment and a J gene segment was required. Rearrangements were called productive when the CDR3 lacked stop codons and stayed in frame with V and J; all others were non-productive. CDR3 was defined by IMGT convention, running from the second conserved V-encoded cysteine to the conserved J-encoded phenylalanine. The earlier analysis of some 540 of the donors excluded any sequence lacking an unambiguous match to a single V gene segment. In an earlier analysis of 587 of the donors, V segments were called functional above 56.7% productive rearrangements and were called segregating when the between-donor standard deviation exceeded 5%. A statistical classification framework was built to diagnose cytomegalovirus status from the catalog of TCR beta chain sequences. A later analysis assigned V and J genes by comparing TCR nucleotide sequences with IMGT/GENE-DB human TR gene sequences. The TCRdist pipeline was used in a later analysis to assign CDR3 sequences and most-parsimonious VDJ recombination scenarios. In a later analysis, each TCR beta chain was defined by its CDR3 amino acid sequence together with its V-gene family, and reads without a unique V-gene family were excluded. To address suspected cross-contamination and a sequencing artifact, a later analysis removed over 500 highly shared, low-generation-probability nucleotide sequences. A later analysis calculated a clonal expansion index for each public chain from normalized within-repertoire ranks of inferred template counts. In a later analysis, generation probabilities were computed using a VDJ recombination model fitted to out-of-frame rearrangements, and the results were checked against IGoR. A later analysis scored TCR-TCR, TCR-HLA and TCR-CMV co-occurrence with hypergeometric tests, applying a repertoire-size bias correction to TCR pairs. A later analysis estimated false discovery rates by permuting HLA or CMV assignments 20 times. In a later analysis, co-occurring TCRs were grouped using DBSCAN, with TCRdist sequence similarity added in when clustering inside HLA-allele-positive subsets. Repertoires with fewer than 30,000 or more than 120,000 public chains, plus five repertoires with anomalous nucleotide sharing, were excluded from co-occurrence clustering. TCRdb limited this immuneACCESS table to in-frame rearrangements with V and J called. A share of clones is missing; checked studies link under half to unresolved V genes, and the rest is unexplained. That table is the source of V, J and clone size, and D and trimming were worked out from the DNA. This sample is represented by 90,000 to 140,000 clones; around 84% of them were singletons. The top ten clones comprise around 1.3% of the sample.

The rearrangement combines TRBV5-1 with TRBJ2-3; a stretch of 9 junction bases matches TRBD2. Sequencing was done on a sample of PBMCs. The source of this sequence is a man aged 30 to 45 in good health and CMV-seronegative. The DNA reads TGCGCCAGCAGCTTGGGGACTAGCGCAGATACGCAGTATTTT. This encodes CASSLGTSADTQYF. Outside the CDR3, residues come from the reference TRBV5-1 and TRBJ2-3 proteins, so the full variable domain is: KAGVTQTPRYLIKTRGQQVTLSCSPISGHRSVSWYQQTPGQGLQFLFEYFSETQRNKGNFPGRFSGRQFSNSRSEMNVSTLELGDSALYLCASSLGTSADTQYFGPGTRLTVL.